Below, 20 T cell receptor beta chains from the same sample are listed, as sequenced in a study of T cell responses to AZD1222 COVID-19 vaccine. Data came from immunoSEQ multiplex PCR; TCRdb stores just in-frame clones and leaves some out. The sample carries 90,000 to 95,000 clones, approximately 91% recorded once. The material was peripheral blood, obtained on day 0 of AZD1222 vaccination. The source is an adult in good health.

The V and J genes are TRBV11-2 and TRBJ1-3; 7 bases align to TRBD1. Germline-derived CDR1 and CDR2 are SGHAT and FQNNGV. V dropped 5 bases and J dropped 4; count of bases not matched to a gene: 5. This CDR3 comprises 14 residues. CDR3: CASSRTGAGNTIYF. CDR3 coding DNA: TGTGCCAGCAGCCGTACAGGGGCAGGAAACACCATATATTTT.

J is TRBJ1-1 and V is TRBV12-3 or TRBV12-4; 7 bases fit TRBD1. This CDR3 has 12 amino acids. V dropped 5 bases and J dropped 9; count of bases not matched to a gene: 6. The CDR3 bases are TGTGCCAGCAGTCCTACAGGGGTTAAAGCTTTCTTT. Amino acid sequence: CASSPTGVKAFF.

V gene TRBV12-3 or TRBV12-4 combines with J gene TRBJ2-3, with TRBD1 as a possible D gene (6 bases). This CDR3 has 12 residues. V lost 3 bases and J lost 6, with 7 bases in between. CDR3 nucleotide sequence: TGTGCCAGCAGTTTTCAGGGGGATACGCAGTATTTT. It encodes CASSFQGDTQYF.

A single count supports this clone. This chain connects TRBV5-1 to TRBJ1-2; D remains unclear. Germline V gives CDR1 SGHRS, CDR2 YFSETQ. The CDR3 consists of 13 residues. Trimming cost V 0 bases and J 4 bases, with 7 bases left between them. CDR3 nucleotides: TGCGCCAGCAGCTTGGGGAGCAGCTATGGCTACACCTTC. It specifies CASSLGSSYGYTF.

The rearrangement uses TRBV18 and TRBJ1-5; D not resolved. CDR1 KGHSH and CDR2 LQKENI come from the germline V gene. V was clipped by 2 bases and J by 3 bases, with 11 bases between them. CDR3 length: 15 amino acids. CDR3 sequence: CASSPIAVNNQPQHF. The CDR3 DNA follows: TGTGCCAGCTCACCAATCGCGGTGAACAATCAGCCCCAGCATTTT.

This chain joins TRBV12-3 or TRBV12-4 and TRBJ1-2; no firm D call. The CDR3 is 13 amino acids. Between the trimmed V and J ends, which lost 1 base and 4 bases, there was a span of 7 bases. The CDR3 sequence is CASSLGSGYGYTF. DNA of the CDR3: TGTGCCAGCAGTTTAGGCAGCGGCTATGGCTACACCTTC.

V is TRBV11-3 and J is TRBJ2-1; 9 bases are a match to TRBD2. V gave up 4 bases and J gave up 7 bases; unmatched junction bases: 8. From germline, CDR1 is SGHNT and CDR2 YENEEA. CDR3 size: 15 residues. The CDR3 DNA reads as TGTGCCAGCAGCTCCGGGCTAGCGGGGACTAATGAGCAGTTCTTC. Amino acid sequence: CASSSGLAGTNEQFF.

The J gene is TRBJ1-2, the V gene TRBV5-1, with D unresolved. CDR1 is SGHRS and CDR2 is YFSETQ in the germline V gene. Trimming left V 0 bases short and J 4 bases short, with 10 bases between. The length of the CDR3 is 14 residues. The CDR3 spells CASSLDPQSYGYTF. The CDR3 region has the DNA TGCGCCAGCAGCTTGGATCCCCAGAGCTATGGCTACACCTTC.

The gene calls are TRBV3-1 (or the pseudogene TRBV3-2) and TRBJ1-1; D is unresolved. The CDR3 totals 15 residues. CDR1 LGHDT and CDR2 YNNKEL come from the germline V gene (reference sequence). The germline V and J ends were trimmed by 9 bases and 1 base, with 18 bases remaining between them. CDR3 sequence (DNA): TGTGCCAGTAGGACTACTTTTGGCGGGAACACTGAAGCTTTCTTT. It yields the protein CASRTTFGGNTEAFF.

The chain recombines TRBV29-1 with TRBJ1-4; 8 bases map to TRBD1. J gave up 5 bases and V 3 bases, and 2 bases lay outside the gene matches. The CDR3 spans 13 residues. Germline V lookup: CDR1 SQVTM, CDR2 ANQGSEA. The CDR3 loop reads CSVEGTGNEKLFF. The CDR3 bases are TGCAGCGTTGAGGGGACAGGAAATGAAAAACTGTTTTTT.

This sequence joins TRBV28 and TRBJ1-1; D uncertain. The germline V gene encodes CDR1 MDHEN and CDR2 SYDVKM. Between the trimmed V and J ends, which lost 1 base and 3 bases, there was a span of 3 bases. The CDR3 loop spans 12 amino acids. Here the CDR3 reads CASSLSHTEAFF. CDR3 bases: TGTGCCAGCAGTTTATCCCACACTGAAGCTTTCTTT.

V usage is TRBV6-2 or TRBV6-3 and J usage is TRBJ1-5; D is ambiguous. The CDR3 sequence is 16 residues long. In germline, CDR1 is MNHEY, CDR2 SVGEGT. Trimming left V 4 bases short and J 1 base short, with 14 bases between. In DNA, the CDR3 is TGTGCCAGCAGTTCATCCGACCCTGGGAGCAATCAGCCCCAGCATTTT. Protein sequence: CASSSSDPGSNQPQHF.

This rearrangement joins TRBV27 to TRBJ2-5; no reliable D call. The CDR3 covers 14 residues. Germline loops: CDR1 MNHEY, CDR2 SMNVEV (reference sequence). V dropped 2 bases and J dropped 3 bases, with 10 bases sitting between them. CDR3 amino acids: CASSLPGRKETQYF. Here the CDR3 DNA reads TGTGCCAGCAGTTTACCGGGCAGGAAAGAGACCCAGTACTTC.

The chain carries TRBV7-3 and TRBJ1-1; 9 positions match TRBD1. The CDR3 is 16 residues long. V was pared by 5 bases and J by 1 base, with 8 bases of the junction left unmatched. Germline lookup yields CDR1 SGHTA and CDR2 FQGTGA. This chain's CDR3 is CASSLWTGAQNTEAFF. The DNA for the CDR3 is TGTGCCAGCAGCCTATGGACAGGGGCCCAGAACACTGAAGCTTTCTTT.

The chain recombines TRBV19 with TRBJ1-2; 7 positions agree with TRBD1. Germline-derived CDR1 and CDR2 are LNHDA and SQIVND (reference sequence). CDR3 length: 16 residues. Trimming removed 7 bases from V and 4 bases from J; junction bases left unmatched: 15. The CDR3 region is CASTPQQGSPSYGYTF. CDR3 coding DNA: TGTGCCAGTACCCCACAACAGGGGTCGCCGTCCTATGGCTACACCTTC.

The J gene is TRBJ1-3, the V gene TRBV7-2; 9 bases agree with TRBD1. The trim removed 4 bases at V and 4 bases at J, leaving 8 bases unmatched. This CDR3 comprises 16 residues. Germline CDR1 and CDR2: SGHTA and FQGNSA. CDR3 sequence: CASSWGQGNLGNTIYF. The DNA of the CDR3 is TGTGCCAGCAGCTGGGGACAGGGAAATTTGGGAAACACCATATATTTT.

The chain recombines TRBV9 with TRBJ1-3; no firm D call. Germline V gene sequence: CDR1 SGDLS, CDR2 YYNGEE. The CDR3 length is 12 residues. Trimming took 0 bases from V and 3 from J, leaving 1 base between them. The CDR3 spells CASSVVGNTIYF. As DNA, the CDR3 is TGTGCCAGCAGCGTAGTTGGAAACACCATATATTTT. Combining the CDR3 with reference TRBV9 and TRBJ1-3 gives the whole variable domain DSGVTQTPKHLITATGQRVTLRCSPRSGDLSVYWYQQSLDQGLQFLIQYYNGEERAKGNILERFSAQQFPDLHSELNLSSLELGDSALYFCASSVVGNTIYFGEGSWLTVV.

The chain has TRBV5-1 and TRBJ2-3; D is unclear. CDR1 and CDR2 (germline): SGHRS, YFSETQ. V was clipped by 0 bases and J by 7 bases, with 3 bases between them. CDR3 length: 11 residues. The CDR3 loop is CASSLENTQYF. As DNA, the CDR3 is TGCGCCAGCAGCTTGGAAAATACGCAGTATTTT.

J is TRBJ2-3 and V is TRBV5-1, with TRBD1 identical over 7 bases. V was clipped by 4 bases and J by 6 bases; unmatched bases: 5. Germline V gene sequence: CDR1 SGHRS, CDR2 YFSETQ. The CDR3 is 13 residues long. Here the CDR3 reads CASSPGDSDTQYF. CDR3 in DNA: TGCGCCAGCAGCCCCGGGGACAGCGATACGCAGTATTTT.

The J gene is TRBJ1-1, the V gene TRBV7-9, with D possibly being TRBD1 (6 bases). V lost 5 bases and J lost 3, with 13 bases in between. The CDR3 sequence is 14 residues long. Germline CDR1 reads SEHNR; CDR2 reads FQNEAQ (reference sequence). In DNA, the CDR3 is TGTGCCAGCAGCCCAATGTGGACAGACACTGAAGCTTTCTTT. Amino acid sequence: CASSPMWTDTEAFF. Supplemented by reference TRBV7-9 and TRBJ1-1, the full variable domain reads DTGVSQNPRHKITKRGQNVTFRCDPISEHNRLYWYRQTLGQGPEFLTYFQNEAQLEKSRLLSDRFSAERPKGSFSTLEIQRTEQGDSAMYLCASSPMWTDTEAFFGQGTRLTVV.